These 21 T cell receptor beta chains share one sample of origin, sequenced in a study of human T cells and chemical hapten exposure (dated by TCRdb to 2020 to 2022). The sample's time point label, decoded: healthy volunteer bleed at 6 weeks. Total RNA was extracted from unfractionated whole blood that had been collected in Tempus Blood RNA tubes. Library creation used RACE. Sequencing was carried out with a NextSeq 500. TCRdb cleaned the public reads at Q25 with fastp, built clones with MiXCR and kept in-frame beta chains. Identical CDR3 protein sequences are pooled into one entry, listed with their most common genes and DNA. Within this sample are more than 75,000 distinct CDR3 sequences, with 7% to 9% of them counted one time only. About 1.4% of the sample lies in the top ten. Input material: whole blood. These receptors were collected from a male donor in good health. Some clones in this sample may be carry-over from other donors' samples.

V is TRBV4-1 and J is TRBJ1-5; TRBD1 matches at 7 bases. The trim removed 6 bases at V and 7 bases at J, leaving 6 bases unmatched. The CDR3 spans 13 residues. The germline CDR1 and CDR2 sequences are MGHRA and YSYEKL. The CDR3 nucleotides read TGCGCCAGCAGTCAGGGACAGAGGCAGCCCCAGCATTTT. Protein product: CASSQGQRQPQHF.

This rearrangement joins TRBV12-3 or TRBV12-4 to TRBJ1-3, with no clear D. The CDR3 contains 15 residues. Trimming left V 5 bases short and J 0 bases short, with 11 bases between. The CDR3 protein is CASSLTTSSGNTIYF. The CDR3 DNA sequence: TGTGCCAGCAGTCTAACCACAAGCTCTGGAAACACCATATATTTT.

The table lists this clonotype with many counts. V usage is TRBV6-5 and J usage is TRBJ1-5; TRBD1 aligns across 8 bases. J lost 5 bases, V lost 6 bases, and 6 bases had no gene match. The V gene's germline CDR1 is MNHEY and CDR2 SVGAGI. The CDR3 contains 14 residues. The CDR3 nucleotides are TGTGCCAGCAGCCAAGGACAGGGCGATCAGCCCCAGCATTTT. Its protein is CASSQGQGDQPQHF.

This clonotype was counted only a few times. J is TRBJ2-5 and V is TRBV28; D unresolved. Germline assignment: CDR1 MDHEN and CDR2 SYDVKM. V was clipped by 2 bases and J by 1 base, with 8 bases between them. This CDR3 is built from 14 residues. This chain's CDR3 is CASSLRGSQETQYF. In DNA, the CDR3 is TGTGCCAGCAGTTTACGCGGCAGCCAAGAGACCCAGTACTTC.

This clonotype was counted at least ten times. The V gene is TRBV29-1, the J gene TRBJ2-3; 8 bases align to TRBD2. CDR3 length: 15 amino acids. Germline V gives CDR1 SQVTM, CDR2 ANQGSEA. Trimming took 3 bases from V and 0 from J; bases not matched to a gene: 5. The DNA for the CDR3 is TGCAGCGTTGATGTCGGGGGGGTTAGCACAGATACGCAGTATTTT. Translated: CSVDVGGVSTDTQYF.

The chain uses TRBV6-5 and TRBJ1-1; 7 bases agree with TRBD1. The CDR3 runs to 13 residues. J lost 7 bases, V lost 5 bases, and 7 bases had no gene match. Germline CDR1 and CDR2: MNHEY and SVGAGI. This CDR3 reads CASSRRDSLEAFF. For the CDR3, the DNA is TGTGCCAGCAGTCGCCGGGACAGCCTTGAAGCTTTCTTT.

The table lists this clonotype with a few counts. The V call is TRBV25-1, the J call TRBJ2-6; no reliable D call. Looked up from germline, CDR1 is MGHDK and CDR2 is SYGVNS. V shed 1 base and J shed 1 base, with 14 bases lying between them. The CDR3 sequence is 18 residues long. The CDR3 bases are TGTGCCAGCAGTGAATGGGCAGTTTCATGGTCTGGGGCCAACGTCCTGACTTTC. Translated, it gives CASSEWAVSWSGANVLTF. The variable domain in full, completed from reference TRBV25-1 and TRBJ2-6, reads EADIYQTPRYLVIGTGKKITLECSQTMGHDKMYWYQQDPGMELHLIHYSYGVNSTEKGDLSSESTVSRIRTEHFPLTLESARPSHTSQYLCASSEWAVSWSGANVLTFGAGSRLTVL.

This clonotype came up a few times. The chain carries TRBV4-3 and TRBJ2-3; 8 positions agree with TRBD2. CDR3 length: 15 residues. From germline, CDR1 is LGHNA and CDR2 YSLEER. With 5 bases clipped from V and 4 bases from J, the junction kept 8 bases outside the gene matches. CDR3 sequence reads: CASSMTSAWADTQYF. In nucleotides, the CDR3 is TGCGCCAGCAGCATGACTAGCGCCTGGGCAGATACGCAGTATTTT.

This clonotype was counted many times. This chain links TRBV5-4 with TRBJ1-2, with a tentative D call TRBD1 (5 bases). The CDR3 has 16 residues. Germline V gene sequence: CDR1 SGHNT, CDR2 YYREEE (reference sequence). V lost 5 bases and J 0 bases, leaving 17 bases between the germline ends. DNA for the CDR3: TGTGCCAGCAGATCCGGGATGCAGGGCCCTAACTATGGCTACACCTTC. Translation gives CASRSGMQGPNYGYTF. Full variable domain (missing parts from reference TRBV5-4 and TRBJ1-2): ETGVTQSPTHLIKTRGQQVTLRCSSQSGHNTVSWYQQALGQGPQFIFQYYREEENGRGNFPPRFSGLQFPNYSSELNVNALELDDSALYLCASRSGMQGPNYGYTFGSGTRLTVV.

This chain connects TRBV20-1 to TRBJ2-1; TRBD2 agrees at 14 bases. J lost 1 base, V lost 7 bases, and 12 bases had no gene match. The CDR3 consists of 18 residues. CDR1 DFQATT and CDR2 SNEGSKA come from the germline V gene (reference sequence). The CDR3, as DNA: TGCAGTGTCGAGAAGGTGGGACTAGCGGGAGAATCCTACAATGAGCAGTTCTTC. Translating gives CSVEKVGLAGESYNEQFF.

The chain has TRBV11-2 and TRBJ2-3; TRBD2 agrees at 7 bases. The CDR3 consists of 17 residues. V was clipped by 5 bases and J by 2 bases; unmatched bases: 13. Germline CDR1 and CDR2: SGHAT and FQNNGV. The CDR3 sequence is CASSPRTSFLSTDTQYF. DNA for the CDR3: TGTGCCAGCAGCCCTCGGACTAGTTTCCTTTCCACAGATACGCAGTATTTT.

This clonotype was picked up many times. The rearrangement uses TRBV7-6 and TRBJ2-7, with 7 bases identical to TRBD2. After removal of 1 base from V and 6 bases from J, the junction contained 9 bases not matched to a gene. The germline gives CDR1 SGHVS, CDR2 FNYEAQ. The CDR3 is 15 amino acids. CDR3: CASSLEAGDSGEQYF. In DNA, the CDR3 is TGTGCCAGCAGCTTAGAGGCGGGAGATAGCGGCGAGCAGTACTTC.

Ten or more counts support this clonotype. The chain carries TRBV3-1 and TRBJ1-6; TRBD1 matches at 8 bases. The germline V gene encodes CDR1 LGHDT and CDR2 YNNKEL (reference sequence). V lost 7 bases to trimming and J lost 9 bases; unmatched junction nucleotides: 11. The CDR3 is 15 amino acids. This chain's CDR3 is CASKGRQGAGSPLHF. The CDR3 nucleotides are TGTGCCAGCAAAGGAAGGCAGGGGGCTGGTTCACCCCTCCACTTT.

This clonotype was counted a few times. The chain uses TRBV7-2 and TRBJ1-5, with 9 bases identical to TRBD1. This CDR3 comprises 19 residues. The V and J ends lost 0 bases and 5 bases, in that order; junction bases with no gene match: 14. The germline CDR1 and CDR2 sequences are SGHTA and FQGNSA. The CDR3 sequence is CASSLAVRQGDGRHQPQHF. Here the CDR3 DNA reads TGTGCCAGCAGCTTAGCGGTACGACAGGGGGATGGTAGGCATCAGCCCCAGCATTTT.

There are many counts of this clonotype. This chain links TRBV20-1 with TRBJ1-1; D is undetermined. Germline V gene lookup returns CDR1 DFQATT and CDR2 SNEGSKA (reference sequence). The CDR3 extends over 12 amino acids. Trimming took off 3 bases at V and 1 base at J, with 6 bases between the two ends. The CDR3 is CSASPANTEAFF. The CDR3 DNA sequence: TGCAGTGCTAGCCCCGCGAACACTGAAGCTTTCTTT.

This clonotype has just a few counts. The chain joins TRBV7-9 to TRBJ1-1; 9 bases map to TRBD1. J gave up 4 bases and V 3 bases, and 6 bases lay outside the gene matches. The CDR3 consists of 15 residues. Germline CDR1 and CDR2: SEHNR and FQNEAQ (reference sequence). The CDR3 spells CASSFPTGGPTEAFF. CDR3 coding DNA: TGTGCCAGCAGCTTCCCGACAGGGGGGCCCACTGAAGCTTTCTTT.

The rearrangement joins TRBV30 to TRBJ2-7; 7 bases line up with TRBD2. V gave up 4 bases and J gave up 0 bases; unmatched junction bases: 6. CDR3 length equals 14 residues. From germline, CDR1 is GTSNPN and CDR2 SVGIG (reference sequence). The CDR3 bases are TGTGCCTGGATGGGGCGGGAGAACTCCTACGAGCAGTACTTC. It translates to CAWMGRENSYEQYF.

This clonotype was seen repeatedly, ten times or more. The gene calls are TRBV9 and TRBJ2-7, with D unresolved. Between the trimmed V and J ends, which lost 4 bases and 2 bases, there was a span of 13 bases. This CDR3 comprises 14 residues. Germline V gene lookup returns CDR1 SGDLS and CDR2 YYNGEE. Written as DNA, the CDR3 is TGTGCCAGCAGCCAAAGTCCAGAAGCCTACGAGCAGTACTTC. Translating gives CASSQSPEAYEQYF.

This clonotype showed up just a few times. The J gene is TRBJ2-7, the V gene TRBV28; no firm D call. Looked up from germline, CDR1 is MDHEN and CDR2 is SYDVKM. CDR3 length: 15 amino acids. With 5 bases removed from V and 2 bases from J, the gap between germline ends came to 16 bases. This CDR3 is CASSPQELRAYEQYF. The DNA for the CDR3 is TGTGCCAGCAGTCCCCAGGAGTTAAGGGCCTACGAGCAGTACTTC.

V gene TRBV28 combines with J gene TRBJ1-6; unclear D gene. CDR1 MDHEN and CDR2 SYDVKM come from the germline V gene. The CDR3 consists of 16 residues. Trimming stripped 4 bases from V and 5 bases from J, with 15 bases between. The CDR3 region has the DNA TGTGCCAGCAGTTGGGTTCGGGCCATCGATAATTCACCCCTCCACTTT. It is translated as CASSWVRAIDNSPLHF.

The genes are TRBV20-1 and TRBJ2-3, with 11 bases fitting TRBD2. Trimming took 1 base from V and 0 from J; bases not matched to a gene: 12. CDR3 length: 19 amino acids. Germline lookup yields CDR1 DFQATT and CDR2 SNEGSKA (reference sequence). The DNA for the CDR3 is TGCAGTGCTAGAGCCCCGACTAGCGGGGACTCCTCTAGCACAGATACGCAGTATTTT. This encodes CSARAPTSGDSSSTDTQYF.